A selection of T cell receptor beta chains follows, all from one sample in a study of T-cell memory formation after mild COVID-19. TCRdb used MiXCR to reprocess the 5' RACE reads, holding one entry per CDR3 protein. In the table there are about 250,000 distinct CDR3 sequences, 15% of which are singletons. The specimen sequenced was PBMCs or a T cell subset sorted from them (not recorded which). Receptors originate from an adult woman who had mild COVID-19 (a few samples of this study predate the infection). Cell type and time point are not known. CDR3s include the opening cysteine and the closing phenylalanine or tryptophan. A D gene is named only where the DNA matches it firmly.

TRBD2	TRBJ2-1	TRBV4-1	CASSQDPGGWKFF
TRBD1	TRBJ1-1	TRBV12-3/TRBV12-4	CASRTGGRFEAFF
-	TRBJ1-6	TRBV6-5	CASTLRVRGNSPLHF
-	TRBJ2-2	TRBV3-1	CASSQTGTTGELFF
-	TRBJ2-3	TRBV4-1	CASSQGGLAPDTQYF
-	TRBJ1-2	TRBV4-2	CASSQDGGLNYGYTF
-	TRBJ2-3	TRBV3-1	CASSHRGTDTQYF
TRBD1	TRBJ2-5	TRBV5-4	CASSPGGQGLETQYF
-	TRBJ1-4	TRBV12-3/TRBV12-4	CASSFWVDEKLFF
TRBD1	TRBJ2-1	TRBV18	CASSTSTGYNNEQFF
-	TRBJ2-1	TRBV29-1	CSVDPRGYAYNEQFF
-	TRBJ2-1	TRBV19	CASSREHSSYNEQFF
-	TRBJ1-5	TRBV15	CATSRDPPGKTNQPQHF
TRBD1	TRBJ2-2	TRBV19	CASSHRQGEAGELFF
TRBD2	TRBJ2-3	TRBV6-5	CASRPTGTSGGDSQYF
-	TRBJ1-2	TRBV9	CASSVEGGGAYGYTF
-	TRBJ2-7	TRBV4-2	CASSQDRAGRGQYF
-	TRBJ1-1	TRBV18	CASSPSAKNTEAFF
-	TRBJ2-7	TRBV5-6	CASSLVQGPYSYEQYF
-	TRBJ2-3	TRBV20-1	CSARPAGAGDTQYF
-	TRBJ1-2	TRBV20-1	CSARDFTGQNYGYTF
-	TRBJ2-3	TRBV4-1	CASSQDPKDTQYF
-	TRBJ2-1	TRBV24-1	CATSASSGRRYNEQFF
-	TRBJ2-7	TRBV7-8	CASSLEVGTLREQYF
TRBD1	TRBJ2-7	TRBV12-5	CASGPGQGADEQYF
-	TRBJ2-2	TRBV20-1	CSARGGLDNTGELFF
TRBD1	TRBJ2-2	TRBV29-1	CSVRTGGTGELFF
-	TRBJ2-7	TRBV5-1	CASSQGGFYEQYF